This entry lists 21 T cell receptor beta chains sequenced from one sample in a study of OX40 agonist ivuxolimab in advanced cancers. The method was immunoSEQ multiplex PCR; TCRdb's version includes in-frame clones alone and lacks a portion of them. Of 65,000 to 70,000 clones in the sample, over 60% were seen once. Material: CD4+ or CD8+ T cells sorted from blood, obtained in a trial of the OX40 agonist ivuxolimab. These receptors originate from an adult with an advanced solid tumor such as melanoma, head and neck, liver or kidney cancer.

This clone came up a few times. The chain employs TRBV6-5 and TRBJ2-3; no clear D. The V and J ends lost 7 bases and 2 bases respectively, with 13 bases between them. Germline CDR1 and CDR2: MNHEY and SVGAGI. The CDR3 is 14 amino acids. The CDR3 DNA follows: TGTGCCAGCACCCGGACGGTAAACACAGATACGCAGTATTTT. This encodes CASTRTVNTDTQYF.

The chain recombines TRBV9 with TRBJ2-7, with a tentative D call TRBD2 (6 bases). V lost 0 bases and J 0 bases, leaving 10 bases between the germline ends. The CDR3 totals 15 residues. In germline, CDR1 is SGDLS, CDR2 YYNGEE. In nucleotides, the CDR3 is TGTGCCAGCAGCGTAGGGGGGGACCTCTCCTACGAGCAGTACTTC. Translating it yields CASSVGGDLSYEQYF. Based on the CDR3 plus reference TRBV9 and TRBJ2-7, the full variable domain is DSGVTQTPKHLITATGQRVTLRCSPRSGDLSVYWYQQSLDQGLQFLIQYYNGEERAKGNILERFSAQQFPDLHSELNLSSLELGDSALYFCASSVGGDLSYEQYFGPGTRLTVT.

The genes are TRBV2 and TRBJ1-4; D gene uncertain. The germline CDR1 and CDR2 sequences are SNHLY and FYNNEI. Trimming pared 2 bases from V and 13 bases from J, leaving 8 bases between. The CDR3 length is 11 residues. The CDR3 DNA sequence: TGTGCCAGCAGTGAAAGGGTGGGACTGTTTTTT. This gives the protein CASSERVGLFF. Filled out from reference TRBV2 and TRBJ1-4, the complete variable domain reads EPEVTQTPSHQVTQMGQEVILRCVPISNHLYFYWYRQILGQKVEFLVSFYNNEISEKSEIFDDQFSVERPDGSNFTLKIRSTKLEDSAMYFCASSERVGLFFGSGTQLSVL.

The V gene is TRBV29-1, the J gene TRBJ1-1, with D uncertain. CDR1 and CDR2 (germline): SQVTM, ANQGSEA. With 6 bases removed from V and 5 bases from J, the gap between germline ends came to 16 bases. The CDR3 totals 13 residues. CDR3 protein: CSVLSPRETEAFF. DNA for the CDR3: TGCAGCGTCCTTTCGCCCAGAGAGACTGAAGCTTTCTTT.

V and J are TRBV29-1 and TRBJ2-2, with D possibly TRBD1 on 5 matching bases. The CDR3 extends over 13 amino acids. Germline-derived CDR1 and CDR2 are SQVTM and ANQGSEA. Trimming took 5 bases from V and 2 from J, leaving 9 bases between them. CDR3 DNA sequence: TGCAGCGTTCGGCAGGGCAACACCGGGGAGCTGTTTTTT. Its translation is CSVRQGNTGELFF.

The V and J genes are TRBV4-1 and TRBJ1-2; D is undetermined. The CDR3 runs 15 residues. Germline V lookup: CDR1 MGHRA, CDR2 YSYEKL. Trimming pared 0 bases from V and 7 bases from J, leaving 15 bases between. The CDR3 DNA follows: TGCGCCAGCAGCCAAGAAGTTTCGAGACAAGGTGGCTACACCTTC. Its protein is CASSQEVSRQGGYTF.

This clone was seen only a few times. The genes are TRBV10-3 and TRBJ2-5; 7 positions match TRBD2. Germline lookup yields CDR1 ENHRY and CDR2 SYGVKD. The junction had 3 bases not matched to a gene; V was cut back by 4 bases and J by 1 base. This CDR3 region has 14 residues. The CDR3: CAISARGGQETQYF. The CDR3 DNA is TGTGCCATCAGTGCTCGCGGGGGCCAAGAGACCCAGTACTTC.

The rearrangement links TRBV6-5 to TRBJ2-7; D possibly corresponds to TRBD1 (6 bases). The V gene lost 3 bases and the J gene lost 0 bases, with 12 bases spanning the gap. The germline gives CDR1 MNHEY, CDR2 SVGAGI. The CDR3 covers 15 residues. CDR3 loop: CASSYQGTPSYEQYF. Written as DNA, the CDR3 is TGTGCCAGCAGTTATCAGGGGACCCCCTCCTACGAGCAGTACTTC.

This chain uses TRBV11-2 with TRBJ2-2, with 14 bases matching TRBD2. The V segment lost 5 bases and the J segment 6 bases; nucleotides outside the gene matches: 8. In germline, CDR1 is SGHAT, CDR2 FQNNGV. There are 17 residues in the CDR3. In nucleotides, the CDR3 is TGTGCCAGCAGCGAGACTAGCGGGGGGGCCGGACCCGGGGAGCTGTTTTTT. It yields the protein CASSETSGGAGPGELFF.

The chain combines TRBV7-9 with TRBJ2-1; 9 bases are shared with TRBD1. Germline V gene data show CDR1 as SEHNR and CDR2 as FQNEAQ (reference sequence). V shed 0 bases and J 7 bases; nucleotides not matched to a gene: 1. The CDR3 contains 14 residues. The CDR3 loop is CASSLAGQGNEQFF. The CDR3 DNA sequence: TGTGCCAGCAGCTTAGCTGGACAGGGGAATGAGCAGTTCTTC.

V usage is TRBV9 and J usage is TRBJ2-3; D tentatively fits TRBD1 or TRBD2 (6 bases each). Between the trimmed V and J ends, which lost 7 bases and 1 base, there was a span of 10 bases. Germline V lookup: CDR1 SGDLS, CDR2 YYNGEE. CDR3 length equals 13 residues. In DNA, the CDR3 is TGTGCCAGCGGTCGGGGGCGCACAGATACGCAGTATTTT. This encodes CASGRGRTDTQYF.

The rearrangement links TRBV15 to TRBJ1-1; 7 positions match TRBD1. The CDR3 is made up of 16 amino acids. CDR1 LNHNV and CDR2 YYDKDF come from the germline V gene (reference sequence). Trimming removed 1 base from V and 1 base from J; junction bases left unmatched: 6. The CDR3 DNA follows: TGTGCCACCAGCAGAGCCGGGACAGAGAAGAACACTGAAGCTTTCTTT. Its translation: CATSRAGTEKNTEAFF.

The CDR3 spells CASSPSGGGGPNTEAFF. The CDR3 nucleotides read TGTGCCAGCAGCCCGAGTGGGGGCGGAGGTCCGAACACTGAAGCTTTCTTT. The chain combines TRBV7-9 with TRBJ1-1, with D possibly being TRBD1 (6 bases). The germline V gene encodes CDR1 SEHNR and CDR2 FQNEAQ (reference sequence). V lost 5 bases and J lost 1, with 20 bases in between. The CDR3 length is 17 residues.

The CDR3 protein is CASRGASGSREQYF. The CDR3 DNA follows: TGTGCCAGCAGGGGGGCTAGCGGGAGTCGGGAGCAGTACTTC. V usage is TRBV6-5 and J usage is TRBJ2-7; 10 bases are shared with TRBD2. The trim removed 6 bases at V and 7 bases at J, leaving 9 bases unmatched. Germline assignment: CDR1 MNHEY and CDR2 SVGAGI. The CDR3 covers 14 residues.

CDR3 protein: CASSEGGWTDTQYF. CDR3 DNA: TGTGCCAGCAGTGAAGGGGGGTGGACAGATACGCAGTATTTT. V usage is TRBV6-1 and J usage is TRBJ2-3; tentatively, D is TRBD1 or TRBD2 (5 bases each). CDR3 length: 14 amino acids. Per the germline V gene, CDR1 is MNHNS and CDR2 is SASEGT. Trimming removed 1 base at V and 3 bases at J, with 8 bases between.

This chain uses TRBV2 with TRBJ2-7, with D maybe TRBD2 (6 bases). Trimming removed 7 bases from V and 3 bases from J, with 13 bases in between. The germline V gene encodes CDR1 SNHLY and CDR2 FYNNEI. CDR3 length equals 13 residues. The CDR3 coding sequence is TGTGCCAGCACTCGGGACTCCATCTACGAGCAGTACTTC. Protein product: CASTRDSIYEQYF.

The CDR3 DNA follows: TGTGCCAGCAGTGAGAGCGGGGCAAGGACAGATACGCAGTATTTT. Amino acids: CASSESGARTDTQYF. This sequence joins TRBV2 and TRBJ2-3, with 7 bases matching TRBD2. Germline CDR1 reads SNHLY; CDR2 reads FYNNEI. After removal of 3 bases from V and 3 bases from J, the junction contained 6 bases not matched to a gene. The CDR3 length is 15 residues.

This clone has just one count. The rearrangement joins TRBV7-9 to TRBJ1-2; 9 nucleotides agree with TRBD1. The germline CDR1 and CDR2 sequences are SEHNR and FQNEAQ (reference sequence). The CDR3 extends over 15 amino acids. J gave up 7 bases and V 5 bases, and 11 bases lay outside the gene matches. The CDR3 is CASSQRTGVRVGYTF. In DNA form, the CDR3 reads TGTGCCAGCAGCCAAAGGACAGGGGTGAGAGTTGGCTACACCTTC.

The chain uses TRBV6-5 and TRBJ1-5; D gene ambiguous. The V gene lost 4 bases and the J gene lost 0 bases, with 10 bases spanning the gap. The CDR3 covers 15 residues. From germline, CDR1 is MNHEY and CDR2 SVGAGI. DNA for the CDR3: TGTGCCAGCAGTTCCCCTTTACCTAGCAATCAGCCCCAGCATTTT. As protein: CASSSPLPSNQPQHF.

This clone was detected only once. This chain's CDR3 is CASSLYAGDLAKNIQYF. CDR3 sequence (DNA): TGTGCCAGCAGCTTGTATGCGGGAGACCTAGCCAAAAACATTCAGTACTTC. The chain employs TRBV5-6 and TRBJ2-4; 7 bases align to TRBD2. This CDR3 comprises 17 residues. Per the germline V gene, CDR1 is SGHDT and CDR2 is YYEEEE. V lost 1 base and J lost 0; bases outside the gene matches: 7.

The chain uses TRBV2 and TRBJ1-1; D possibly corresponds to TRBD1 (6 bases). The ends were cut back, 5 bases at V and 6 bases at J, with 22 bases in the middle. The germline CDR1 and CDR2 sequences are SNHLY and FYNNEI. There are 16 residues in the CDR3. The CDR3 DNA is TGTGCCAGCAGTCAAAAAGGGGGGGCAGGGGCGCCTGAAGCTTTCTTT. Translating gives CASSQKGGAGAPEAFF.